These T cell receptor beta chains were read from a single sample in a study of control samples from healthy donors and cancer patients. Only in-frame clones appear in the TCRdb table, and some are missing; sequencing was by immunoSEQ multiplex PCR. The sample yields about 70,000 clones, 94% seen once. The sample comprised blood. The receptors stem from a woman in her 30s in good health. The conserved cysteine and the conserved F or W are not part of the CDR3 here. Expanded clones are given a class, and other clones once, few, many or no size at all.

cdr3_aa: ASSLGQGGEETQY
v_call: TRBV5-1
clone_size: -

cdr3_aa: ASTDTGGTVTQY
v_call: TRBV19
clone_size: -

cdr3_aa: SVGRSNTGELF
v_call: TRBV29-1
clone_size: -

cdr3_aa: ASSEAAGASYGYT
v_call: TRBV6-1
clone_size: -

cdr3_aa: ASSPRGQGGGYT
v_call: TRBV14
clone_size: -

cdr3_aa: ASSLPGFTLH
v_call: TRBV11-1
clone_size: -

cdr3_aa: AGSYHNVGGIYGYT
v_call: TRBV6-5
clone_size: once

cdr3_aa: ASSLLAGPGELF
v_call: TRBV7-6
clone_size: -

cdr3_aa: ASRGGLAESTDTQY
v_call: TRBV2
clone_size: -

cdr3_aa: AWSKRQGEKLF
v_call: TRBV30
clone_size: -

cdr3_aa: ASSYFTGWVEKLF
v_call: TRBV6-5
clone_size: -

cdr3_aa: ASSPSGDYGYT
v_call: TRBV11-3
clone_size: -

cdr3_aa: ASSPRGGANTYNEQF
v_call: TRBV7-6
clone_size: -

cdr3_aa: ASSWDLNAGELF
v_call: TRBV19
clone_size: -

cdr3_aa: ASGTSGGGETQY
v_call: TRBV12-5
clone_size: -

cdr3_aa: ASNTGYNEQF
v_call: TRBV19
clone_size: -

cdr3_aa: ASSLGAGRNEQF
v_call: TRBV7-3
clone_size: -

cdr3_aa: SVLTSGGYQF
v_call: TRBV29-1
clone_size: -

cdr3_aa: ASSQDQEGFSYEQY
v_call: TRBV4-1
clone_size: -

cdr3_aa: ASSPTDRLHGYT
v_call: TRBV18
clone_size: -

cdr3_aa: AWSQNPGLSLGTQY
v_call: TRBV30
clone_size: -

cdr3_aa: ASRQNRLSNTGELF
v_call: TRBV7-2
clone_size: -